Listed below are T cell receptor beta chains from one sample, sequenced in a study of blood T cell repertoires in COVID-19. Repertoires were generated with immunoSEQ multiplex PCR, while TCRdb's copy carries only in-frame clones and drops some. The sample yields about 150,000 clones, approximately 86% seen once. Sequenced material: peripheral blood. The receptors derive from a man aged 80 or over with COVID-19, enrolled during active disease. Each CDR3 is given with its conserved first and last residue. D genes are given only for firm matches. The size entry is marked missing in some rows and otherwise reads once, few, many or a size class.

v_call: TRBV4-2
j_call: TRBJ2-7
clone_size: .
d_call: .
cdr3_nt: TGTGCCAGCAGCCAAGGACTCGGTACCTACGAGCAGTACTTC
cdr3_aa: CASSQGLGTYEQYF

v_call: TRBV19
j_call: TRBJ1-4
clone_size: .
d_call: .
cdr3_nt: TGTGCCAGTACCCCCAGTAACGAAAAACTGTTTTTT
cdr3_aa: CASTPSNEKLFF

v_call: TRBV23-1
j_call: TRBJ2-7
clone_size: .
d_call: TRBD2
cdr3_nt: TGCGCCAGCAGTCTCAGCGGGGGTACCTACGAGCAGTACTTC
cdr3_aa: CASSLSGGTYEQYF

v_call: TRBV5-1
j_call: TRBJ1-1
clone_size: .
d_call: TRBD1
cdr3_nt: TGCGCCAGCAGACCTTTCCGGCCCGGGACAGTGAACACTGAAGCTTTCTTT
cdr3_aa: CASRPFRPGTVNTEAFF

v_call: TRBV11-3
j_call: TRBJ1-1
clone_size: .
d_call: .
cdr3_nt: TGTGCCAGCAGCTTACGGGCAGGGTTGAACACTGAAGCTTTCTTT
cdr3_aa: CASSLRAGLNTEAFF

v_call: TRBV2
j_call: TRBJ1-1
clone_size: .
d_call: .
cdr3_nt: TGTGCCAGCAGTGAAGCCGGGTGGCGCGCTGAAGCTTTCTTT
cdr3_aa: CASSEAGWRAEAFF

v_call: TRBV19
j_call: TRBJ1-2
clone_size: .
d_call: TRBD1
cdr3_nt: TGTGCCAGTAGTCCCCCGGACAGGTCCGGCTACACCTTC
cdr3_aa: CASSPPDRSGYTF

v_call: TRBV10-2
j_call: TRBJ1-1
clone_size: .
d_call: TRBD1
cdr3_nt: TGCGCCAGCAGCCCTACAGGGGGTAAGATCGGAGCTTTCTTT
cdr3_aa: CASSPTGGKIGAFF

v_call: TRBV9
j_call: TRBJ2-1
clone_size: .
d_call: .
cdr3_nt: TGTGCCAGCAGCGTAGGGGGACAACCCCCCAATGAGCAGTTCTTC
cdr3_aa: CASSVGGQPPNEQFF

v_call: TRBV15
j_call: TRBJ1-5
clone_size: .
d_call: .
cdr3_nt: TGTGCCACCAGCAGAGTCAATAGCAATCAGCCCCAGCATTTT
cdr3_aa: CATSRVNSNQPQHF

v_call: TRBV4-1
j_call: TRBJ1-2
clone_size: .
d_call: TRBD1
cdr3_nt: TGCGCCAGCAGCACCCCCGGGACAGGTCCCTATGGCTACACCTTC
cdr3_aa: CASSTPGTGPYGYTF

v_call: TRBV5-1
j_call: TRBJ1-2
clone_size: .
d_call: .
cdr3_nt: TGCGCCAGCAGCTTGGACGGGGGAAGCTATGGCTACACCTTC
cdr3_aa: CASSLDGGSYGYTF

v_call: TRBV5-1
j_call: TRBJ2-2
clone_size: .
d_call: .
cdr3_nt: TGCGCCAGCAGCCGACAGGTTAACACCGGGGAGCTGTTTTTT
cdr3_aa: CASSRQVNTGELFF

v_call: TRBV19
j_call: TRBJ1-3
clone_size: .
d_call: .
cdr3_nt: TGTGCCAGTAGTATCTCCGGGGACTCTGGAAACACCATATATTTT
cdr3_aa: CASSISGDSGNTIYF

v_call: TRBV19
j_call: TRBJ1-4
clone_size: .
d_call: TRBD1
cdr3_nt: TGTGCCAGTAGTATCTTTCTGGACAGGGGGCGCGAAAAACTGTTTTTT
cdr3_aa: CASSIFLDRGREKLFF

v_call: TRBV7-6
j_call: TRBJ1-1
clone_size: .
d_call: .
cdr3_nt: TGTGCCAGCAGCTTGGGGAGCCGCGTGAACACTGAAGCTTTCTTT
cdr3_aa: CASSLGSRVNTEAFF

v_call: TRBV7-9
j_call: TRBJ1-2
clone_size: .
d_call: .
cdr3_nt: TGTGCCAGCAGCGTCGGGGGGGCTTATGGCTACACCTTC
cdr3_aa: CASSVGGAYGYTF

v_call: TRBV5-1
j_call: TRBJ1-1
clone_size: few
d_call: .
cdr3_nt: TGCGCCAGCAGCTTGGCGGGCATCGGGGGTAACACTGAAGCTTTCTTT
cdr3_aa: CASSLAGIGGNTEAFF

v_call: TRBV4-1
j_call: TRBJ2-5
clone_size: .
d_call: .
cdr3_nt: TGCGCCAGCAGCCCCTCTTACCGCGACTATTTAAAAGAGACCCAGTACTTC
cdr3_aa: CASSPSYRDYLKETQYF

v_call: TRBV10-3
j_call: TRBJ2-1
clone_size: .
d_call: TRBD1
cdr3_nt: TGTGCCATCAGTCAACAACCGGGACAGGGACCCTACAATGAGCAGTTCTTC
cdr3_aa: CAISQQPGQGPYNEQFF

v_call: TRBV5-4
j_call: TRBJ2-1
clone_size: .
d_call: .
cdr3_nt: TGTGCCAGCAGCGGGGGGTGGACAGGCAATGAGCAGTTCTTC
cdr3_aa: CASSGGWTGNEQFF

v_call: TRBV27
j_call: TRBJ2-3
clone_size: .
d_call: .
cdr3_nt: TGTGCCAGCACAACACTATCGGGCACAGATACGCAGTATTTT
cdr3_aa: CASTTLSGTDTQYF

v_call: TRBV19
j_call: TRBJ1-5
clone_size: .
d_call: .
cdr3_nt: TGTGCCAGTAGTTACCAGGGGCCGAGACAGCCCCAGCATTTT
cdr3_aa: CASSYQGPRQPQHF

v_call: TRBV7-3
j_call: TRBJ2-3
clone_size: once
d_call: TRBD1
cdr3_nt: TGTGCCAGCAGCCCAGGACAGGGGACAGATACGCAGTATTTT
cdr3_aa: CASSPGQGTDTQYF

v_call: TRBV25-1
j_call: TRBJ1-2
clone_size: .
d_call: TRBD1
cdr3_nt: TGTGCCAGCAGTGGCTCCGGGACAGATTTTTTCTATGGCTACACCTTC
cdr3_aa: CASSGSGTDFFYGYTF